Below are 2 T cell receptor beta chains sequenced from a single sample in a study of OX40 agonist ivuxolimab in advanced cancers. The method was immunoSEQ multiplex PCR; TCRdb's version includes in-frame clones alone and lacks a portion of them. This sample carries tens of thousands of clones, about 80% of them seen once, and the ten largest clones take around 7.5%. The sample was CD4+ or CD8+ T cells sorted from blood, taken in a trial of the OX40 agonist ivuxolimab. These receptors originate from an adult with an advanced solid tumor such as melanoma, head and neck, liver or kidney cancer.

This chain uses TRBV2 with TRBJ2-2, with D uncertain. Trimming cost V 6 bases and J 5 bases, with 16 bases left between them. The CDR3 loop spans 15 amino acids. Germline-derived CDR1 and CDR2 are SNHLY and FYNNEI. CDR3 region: CASRSFSSRTGELFF. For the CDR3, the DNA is TGTGCCAGCAGATCGTTCAGCTCTCGGACCGGGGAGCTGTTTTTT.

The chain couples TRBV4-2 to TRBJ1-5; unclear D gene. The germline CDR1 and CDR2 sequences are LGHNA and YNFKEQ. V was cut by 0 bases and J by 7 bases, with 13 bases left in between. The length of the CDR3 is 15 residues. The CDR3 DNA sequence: TGTGCCAGCAGCCAAGACCCCGCGCAGCCCCAGCCCCAGCATTTT. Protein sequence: CASSQDPAQPQPQHF.